This T cell receptor beta chain was captured in a study of blood T cell repertoires in COVID-19. About the research overall: Acute-phase and convalescent COVID-19 samples originated in the United States, Italy and Spain.

This CDR3 comprises 14 residues. Trimming removed 5 bases from V and 7 bases from J; junction bases left unmatched: 10. Germline V gene lookup returns CDR1 SEHNR and CDR2 FQNEAQ (reference sequence). TCRdb keeps only in-frame clones here, not all; method: immunoSEQ multiplex PCR. The data show tens of thousands of clones, 80% to 85% seen once. The chain employs TRBV7-9 and TRBJ2-7; 8 nucleotides agree with TRBD1. Sequencing was done on a sample of peripheral blood. The source of this sequence is a man over 45 with acute or convalescent COVID-19. The CDR3 loop reads CASSQGAGGREQYF. The CDR3 coding sequence is TGTGCCAGCAGCCAAGGTGCAGGGGGCCGGGAGCAGTACTTC.